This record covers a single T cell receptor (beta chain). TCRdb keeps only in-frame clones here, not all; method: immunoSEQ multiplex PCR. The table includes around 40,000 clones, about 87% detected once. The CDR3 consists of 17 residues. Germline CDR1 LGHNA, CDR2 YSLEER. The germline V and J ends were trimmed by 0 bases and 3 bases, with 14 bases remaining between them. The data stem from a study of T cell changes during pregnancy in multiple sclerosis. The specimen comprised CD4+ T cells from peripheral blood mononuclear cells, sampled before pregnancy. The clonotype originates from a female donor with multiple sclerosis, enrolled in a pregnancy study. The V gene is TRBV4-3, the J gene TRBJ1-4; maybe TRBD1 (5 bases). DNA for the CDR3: TGCGCCAGCAGCCAAGATCCCATGGGCAGGGCTAATGAAAAACTGTTTTTT. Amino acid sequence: CASSQDPMGRANEKLFF.